This T cell receptor beta chain stems from a study of T cells in Graves' hyperthyroidism and ophthalmopathy. Study-wide points: Expanded thyroid clonotypes (above 0.001) were mostly also found in blood.

Trimming took 3 bases from V and 0 from J; bases not matched to a gene: 8. The length of the CDR3 is 16 residues. The germline gives CDR1 MNHNS, CDR2 SASEGT. Amplified regions were TCR beta CDR3 sequences from RNA transcripts. TCR CDR3 underwent first-round RT-PCR with the HTBI primer set. TCRdb ran MiXCR on the multiplex PCR reads and lists one entry per CDR3 protein. The sample holds about 500,000 distinct CDR3 sequences, roughly 45% seen once. This clonotype was seen only a few times. What it binds is not known. Researchers barred patients who had uncontrolled infection, other autoimmune disease, pregnancy or lactation. Diagnoses were established using clinical symptoms, serum thyroxine and TRAb, thyroid ultrasound and orbital computed tomography.

The rearrangement uses TRBV6-1 and TRBJ2-7; 7 bases line up with TRBD2. Material for sequencing was peripheral blood or thyroid tissue (not recorded which). The sequence was obtained from an adult woman with Graves' disease, either hyperthyroidism or ophthalmopathy (not recorded which). CDR3 DNA sequence: TGTGCCAGCAGTGATAGGGGTCTAGCGGTCTCCTACGAGCAGTACTTC. Translating gives CASSDRGLAVSYEQYF.